The source of this T cell receptor beta chain is a study of shared clonotypes between healthy human individuals. Study-wide points: Sharing across four donors was highest in naive CD4 (around 5%) and lowest in memory CD8 (approximately 0.4%). Sequencing depth was a factor that was expected to affect clonotype sharing among donors.

This clone was seen a single time. Its cognate antigen is unknown. Other DNA variants within this sample encode the same CDR3. Trimming took off 3 bases at V and 7 bases at J, with 6 bases between the two ends. The CDR3 spans 12 residues. The germline CDR1 and CDR2 sequences are LNHDA and SQIVND (reference sequence). Clones were sequenced by immunoSEQ multiplex PCR, and TCRdb holds only the in-frame ones, with some missing. This table has roughly 2.5 million clones, 90% to 95% appearing once. This clonotype was obtained from a man younger than 35 in good health. This sequence joins TRBV19 and TRBJ1-4, with D uncertain. Sequences were obtained from naive CD4+ T cells sorted from blood. Specified subset: CD45RA+ positively selected. DNA of the CDR3: TGTGCCAGTAGTATCCGTGGTGAAAAACTGTTTTTT. Its protein product is CASSIRGEKLFF.